The 20 T cell receptor beta chains below all came from one sample that was sequenced in a study of shared clonotypes between healthy human individuals. Repertoires were generated with immunoSEQ multiplex PCR, while TCRdb's copy carries only in-frame clones and drops some. The table shows 2 million to 2.5 million clones, with roughly 95% occurring only once. Source material: naive CD4+ T cells sorted from blood. Subset defined: CD45RA+ positively selected. All receptors come from a man aged 18 to 30 in good health.

V is TRBV7-9 and J is TRBJ2-2; 9 bases map to TRBD1. Per germline, CDR1 SEHNR and CDR2 FQNEAQ (reference sequence). V dropped 5 bases and J dropped 7; count of bases not matched to a gene: 11. The CDR3 consists of 16 residues. The CDR3 DNA reads TGTGCCAGCAGCGTCCGGCAGGACAGGGGACGCGGGGAGCTGTTTTTT. Its protein product is CASSVRQDRGRGELFF.

This chain connects TRBV2 to TRBJ2-7, with 9 bases matching TRBD1. This CDR3 is built from 13 residues. Per germline, CDR1 SNHLY and CDR2 FYNNEI. The ends lost 9 bases at V and 2 bases at J; junction bases unmatched: 5. CDR3 residues: CASGTGLTYEQYF. DNA for the CDR3: TGTGCCAGTGGGACAGGGCTTACCTACGAGCAGTACTTC. The whole variable domain, filled in from reference TRBV2 and TRBJ2-7, reads EPEVTQTPSHQVTQMGQEVILRCVPISNHLYFYWYRQILGQKVEFLVSFYNNEISEKSEIFDDQFSVERPDGSNFTLKIRSTKLEDSAMYFCASGTGLTYEQYFGPGTRLTVT.

This chain links TRBV7-9 with TRBJ1-4, with a tentative D call TRBD1 (5 bases). This CDR3 has 13 amino acids. Per germline, CDR1 SEHNR and CDR2 FQNEAQ (reference sequence). V lost 5 bases, J lost 8 bases, and 12 bases lay in between. The CDR3 DNA follows: TGTGCCAGCAGCCAAAGGGAGGGGGAAAAACTGTTTTTT. Encoded protein: CASSQREGEKLFF. The entire variable domain, with the rest obtained from reference TRBV7-9 and TRBJ1-4, is as follows: DTGVSQNPRHKITKRGQNVTFRCDPISEHNRLYWYRQTLGQGPEFLTYFQNEAQLEKSRLLSDRFSAERPKGSFSTLEIQRTEQGDSAMYLCASSQREGEKLFFGSGTQLSVL.

The sample holds one count of this clone. This rearrangement joins TRBV10-1 to TRBJ2-3, with 7 bases aligning to TRBD1. V dropped 3 bases and J dropped 1; count of bases not matched to a gene: 7. This CDR3 contains 16 residues. Germline lookup yields CDR1 WNHNN and CDR2 SYGVQD (reference sequence). CDR3 sequence (DNA): TGCGCCAGCAGTGATTACCCAGGGGGAGGCACAGATACGCAGTATTTT. As protein: CASSDYPGGGTDTQYF.

This chain uses TRBV10-1 with TRBJ2-7; a possible D gene is TRBD2 (6 bases). Looked up from germline, CDR1 is WNHNN and CDR2 is SYGVQD (reference sequence). Trimming left V 3 bases short and J 4 bases short, with 13 bases between. This CDR3 contains 14 residues. The CDR3 region is CASSEDRERYEQYF. The CDR3 DNA sequence: TGCGCCAGCAGTGAAGACCGGGAGCGGTACGAGCAGTACTTC.

The CDR3 DNA follows: TGTGCCAGCAGCTTATCCACTGCCACCTCCTACAATGAGCAGTTCTTC. Protein sequence: CASSLSTATSYNEQFF. The chain is built from TRBV7-8 and TRBJ2-1; D ambiguous. V was clipped by 2 bases and J by 0 bases, with 11 bases between them. The CDR3 contains 16 residues. CDR1 and CDR2 (germline): SGHVS, FQNEAQ.

This chain connects TRBV6-1 to TRBJ2-7, with a weak D call TRBD2 (6 bases). The CDR3 length is 15 residues. CDR1 is MNHNS, CDR2 SASEGT, per germline. V was shortened by 8 bases and J by 0 bases, with 17 bases between the two germline ends. CDR3 DNA: TGTGCCAGCGTATCGACCGGGACTCTCTCCTACGAGCAGTACTTC. It is translated as CASVSTGTLSYEQYF.

Comments on this clone: The sample carries other DNA sequences with the same CDR3. The chain joins TRBV6-5 to TRBJ1-5, with a tentative D call TRBD1 (5 bases). Per germline, CDR1 MNHEY and CDR2 SVGAGI. This CDR3 region has 15 residues. The V end was cut by 0 bases, the J end by 2 bases, with 8 bases between. The CDR3: CASSYSGVGNQPQHF. For the CDR3, the DNA is TGTGCCAGCAGTTACTCGGGGGTAGGCAATCAGCCCCAGCATTTT.

This clone has only one observation. One junction end disagrees with the germline gene, perhaps due to a read error. The chain joins TRBV7-7 to TRBJ2-2; D not resolved. Germline CDR1 and CDR2: SSHAT and FNYEAQ (reference sequence). This CDR3 spans 13 amino acids. The CDR3 DNA follows: TGTGCTAGCAGCTTGCAGGACACCGGGGAGCTGTTTTTT. Its protein product is CASSLQDTGELFF. The variable domain in full, completed from reference TRBV7-7 and TRBJ2-2, reads GAGVSQSPRYKVTKRGQDVTLRCDPISSHATLYWYQQALGQGPEFLTYFNYEAQPDKSGLPSDRFSAERPEGSISTLTIQRTEQRDSAMYRCASSLQDTGELFFGEGSRLTVL.

The chain joins TRBV11-2 to TRBJ2-1, with D perhaps TRBD1 (6 bases). CDR3 size: 13 residues. CDR1 and CDR2 (germline): SGHAT, FQNNGV. V gave up 5 bases and J gave up 10 bases, with 15 bases separating them. For the CDR3, the DNA is TGTGCCAGCAGCAACAGGGAGATCGGAGAGCAGTTCTTC. Amino acid sequence: CASSNREIGEQFF.

V is TRBV2 and J is TRBJ1-4; 9 bases line up with TRBD1. Germline V gene data show CDR1 as SNHLY and CDR2 as FYNNEI. The CDR3 sequence is 14 residues long. J was trimmed by 7 bases and V by 6 bases; bases with no gene match: 6. The CDR3 DNA is TGTGCCAGCAGGTCACAGGGGGCGGGTGAAAAACTGTTTTTT. Protein sequence: CASRSQGAGEKLFF.

The rearrangement links TRBV4-3 to TRBJ2-2; D is possibly TRBD1 or TRBD2 (5 bases each). Germline CDR1 LGHNA, CDR2 YSLEER. The CDR3 runs to 14 residues. The V gene lost 2 bases and the J gene lost 5 bases, with 9 bases spanning the gap. In nucleotides, the CDR3 is TGCGCCAGCAGCCAATTGGGGGTAACCGGGGAGCTGTTTTTT. Residues: CASSQLGVTGELFF.

The chain is built from TRBV19 and TRBJ2-2; D might be TRBD1 (6 bases). The CDR3 consists of 14 residues. Deletions cut 7 bases from V and 3 bases from J, with 12 bases between. Germline assignment: CDR1 LNHDA and CDR2 SQIVND (reference sequence). In nucleotides, the CDR3 is TGTGCCAGTACCATACAGGGATACACCGGGGAGCTGTTTTTT. It encodes CASTIQGYTGELFF.

This rearrangement joins TRBV19 to TRBJ1-5, with D maybe TRBD1 (6 bases). Germline CDR1 and CDR2: LNHDA and SQIVND (reference sequence). The V and J ends lost 3 bases and 3 bases respectively, with 9 bases between them. The CDR3 has 14 residues. The CDR3 nucleotides read TGTGCCAGTAGTATTACAGGGTACAATCAGCCCCAGCATTTT. Translated: CASSITGYNQPQHF.

The DNA for the CDR3 is TGTGCCAGCAGCGCGGGGACTAGTCCGTACGAGCAGTACTTC. This encodes CASSAGTSPYEQYF. The rearrangement joins TRBV7-2 to TRBJ2-7; 8 positions agree with TRBD2. Germline V CDR1 and CDR2: SGHTA, FQGNSA. V lost 5 bases to trimming and J lost 4 bases; unmatched junction nucleotides: 7. The CDR3 has 14 residues.

V and J are TRBV4-1 and TRBJ1-3, with no clear D. The germline gives CDR1 MGHRA, CDR2 YSYEKL. The CDR3 is 16 residues long. V was trimmed by 3 bases and J by 3 bases, leaving 15 bases between them. In DNA form, the CDR3 reads TGCGCCAGCAGCCATCCCTCCACGGGTAGTGGAAACACCATATATTTT. It specifies CASSHPSTGSGNTIYF.

The CDR3 sequence: CASRRGRNSYEQYF. As DNA, the CDR3 is TGTGCCAGCAGACGGGGACGGAACTCCTACGAGCAGTACTTC. The V gene is TRBV5-6, the J gene TRBJ2-7; the D call may be TRBD1 or TRBD2 (5 bases each). CDR1 is SGHDT and CDR2 is YYEEEE in the germline V gene. V lost 5 bases and J 0 bases, leaving 12 bases between the germline ends. The CDR3 spans 14 residues. The variable domain in full, with the rest retrieved from reference TRBV5-6 and TRBJ2-7, is DAGVTQSPTHLIKTRGQQVTLRCSPKSGHDTVSWYQQALGQGPQFIFQYYEEEERQRGNFPDRFSGHQFPNYSSELNVNALLLGDSALYLCASRRGRNSYEQYFGPGTRLTVT.

This sequence joins TRBV11-2 and TRBJ1-1; 8 bases are shared with TRBD1. CDR3 length: 15 amino acids. Germline trimming cut 1 base from V and 4 bases from J; bases unmatched to any gene: 5. CDR1 SGHAT and CDR2 FQNNGV come from the germline V gene. Written as DNA, the CDR3 is TGTGCCAGCAGCTTAGTTGTACAGGGGGGCACTGAAGCTTTCTTT. Translation gives CASSLVVQGGTEAFF.

The gene calls are TRBV19 and TRBJ1-2; 8 nucleotides match TRBD1. The V and J ends lost 7 bases and 3 bases, in that order; junction bases with no gene match: 7. This CDR3 spans 14 amino acids. The germline V gene has CDR1 LNHDA and CDR2 SQIVND (reference sequence). CDR3 in amino acids: CASTRDRTYYGYTF. The DNA of the CDR3 is TGTGCCAGTACCAGGGACAGGACATACTATGGCTACACCTTC.

The table lists this clone with a count of one. This chain connects TRBV6-5 to TRBJ2-7; D gene unclear. Germline lookup yields CDR1 MNHEY and CDR2 SVGAGI. Between the trimmed V and J ends, which lost 7 bases and 3 bases, there was a span of 13 bases. This CDR3 comprises 13 residues. For the CDR3, the DNA is TGTGCCAGCACTGGCCCAGGACGCTACGAGCAGTACTTC. Translated: CASTGPGRYEQYF.